The rows below give T cell receptor beta chains drawn from one sample of a study of early T cells in non-severe SARS-CoV-2 infection. TCRdb analysed the 5' RACE reads with MiXCR anew, one entry per CDR3 protein. The table includes roughly 25,000 distinct CDR3 sequences, roughly 4% detected once. Sample: whole blood. The receptors were gathered from an adult who was a healthcare worker with PCR-confirmed SARS-CoV-2 infection or an uninfected control (not recorded which). Each CDR3 is given with its conserved first and last residue. A D gene is named only where the DNA matches it firmly. Rows may omit the clone size; those that give it use once, few, many or a size class.

>TRBJ1-2|many|TRBD1|TRBV2
TGTGCCAGCAGGCCAGGGGGGGCCAATGGCTACACCTTC
CASRPGGANGYTF
>TRBJ2-1|many|NA|TRBV10-3
TGTGCCAGTCATCCGGGACCCAGGAGCTCCTACAATGAGCAGTTCTTC
CASHPGPRSSYNEQFF
>TRBJ2-7|NA|TRBD2|TRBV5-4
TGTGCCAGCAGGAAGCGGGAAGGGCGCGAGCAGTACTTC
CASRKREGREQYF
>TRBJ2-7|many|NA|TRBV19
TGTGCCAGTAGCCCGGACGGACCCCTAGGCGAGCAGTACTTC
CASSPDGPLGEQYF
>TRBJ2-1|many|TRBD2|TRBV18
TGTGCCGGTCAGCGGGAGGGCCCAAGGGACAATGAGCAGTTCTTC
CAGQREGPRDNEQFF
>TRBJ2-7|many|NA|TRBV28
TGTGCCAGCAGTTTAGGTAGGGGTTCATCCTACGAGCAGTACTTC
CASSLGRGSSYEQYF
>TRBJ2-2|NA|NA|TRBV5-1
TGCGCCAGCAGCTTGACACCAAACACCGGGGAGCTGTTTTTT
CASSLTPNTGELFF
>TRBJ1-5|NA|TRBD1|TRBV7-2
TGTGCCAGCAGCCGGACCAGGGGGCGAAATCAGCCCCAGCATTTT
CASSRTRGRNQPQHF
>TRBJ2-5|few|TRBD1|TRBV12-3/TRBV12-4
TGTGCCAGCAGCCCCTCGGGGACAGGGACCCAGTACTTC
CASSPSGTGTQYF
>TRBJ2-7|many|TRBD2|TRBV3-1
TGTGCCAGCAGCCGATCTCCTAGCGGGAGCAACGAGCAGTACTTC
CASSRSPSGSNEQYF
>TRBJ2-4|many|NA|TRBV28
TGTGCCAGCAGTTTATACGGATTAAACATTCAGTACTTC
CASSLYGLNIQYF
>TRBJ2-2|NA|NA|TRBV9
TGTGCCAGCAGCCGCACCGGCGTGGCCGGGGAGCTGTTTTTT
CASSRTGVAGELFF
>TRBJ1-4|many|TRBD1|TRBV7-9
TGTGCCAGCAGCTCAGTGGGGACAGGGGCCAGCGAAAAACTGTTTTTT
CASSSVGTGASEKLFF
>TRBJ2-7|few|TRBD1|TRBV25-1
TGTGCCAGCAGGGGCAGGGGGACCTACGAGCAGTACTTC
CASRGRGTYEQYF
>TRBJ2-1|many|TRBD1|TRBV11-1
TGTGCCAGCAGTTCTCGGACAGGGGGCATTGATGAGCAGTTCTTC
CASSSRTGGIDEQFF
>TRBJ2-1|NA|TRBD2|TRBV29-1
TGCAGCGCCCAGGGACTAGCGGCTTCCTACAATGAGCAGTTCTTC
CSAQGLAASYNEQFF
>TRBJ2-1|NA|TRBD1|TRBV20-1
TGCAGTGCTAGGACAGGGATTGCGACCTACAATGAGCAGTTCTTC
CSARTGIATYNEQFF
>TRBJ2-3|many|NA|TRBV23-1
TGCGCCAGCAGTCAATCACCGGGCCTAGAAGAAGATACGCAGTATTTT
CASSQSPGLEEDTQYF
>TRBJ1-6|many|NA|TRBV7-9
TGTGCCAGCAGCTATAAGGGTTCACCCCTCCACTTT
CASSYKGSPLHF
>TRBJ2-7|few|NA|TRBV11-3
TGTGCCAGCAGCTTACAAAGCGGTTTCAGCGACGAGCAGTACTTC
CASSLQSGFSDEQYF
>TRBJ1-1|many|TRBD1|TRBV5-6
TGTGCCAGCAGCCCCTCCGGACAGGGGACGGTAGCTTTCTTT
CASSPSGQGTVAFF
>TRBJ2-3|many|TRBD1|TRBV30
TGTGCCCTCGCCGACAGGGTGGGCACAGATACGCAGTATTTT
CALADRVGTDTQYF
>TRBJ1-1|few|NA|TRBV18
TGTGCCAGCTCAAAGGGAGGCACTGAAGCTTTCTTT
CASSKGGTEAFF
>TRBJ2-1|NA|TRBD2|TRBV12-3/TRBV12-4
TGTGCCAGCAGTTCGGGGGGACGTGGGAAGTTCTTC
CASSSGGRGKFF
>TRBJ1-2|many|TRBD1|TRBV28
TGTGCCAGCAGTACTCCGGCAGGGGGCCACTATGGCTACACCTTC
CASSTPAGGHYGYTF